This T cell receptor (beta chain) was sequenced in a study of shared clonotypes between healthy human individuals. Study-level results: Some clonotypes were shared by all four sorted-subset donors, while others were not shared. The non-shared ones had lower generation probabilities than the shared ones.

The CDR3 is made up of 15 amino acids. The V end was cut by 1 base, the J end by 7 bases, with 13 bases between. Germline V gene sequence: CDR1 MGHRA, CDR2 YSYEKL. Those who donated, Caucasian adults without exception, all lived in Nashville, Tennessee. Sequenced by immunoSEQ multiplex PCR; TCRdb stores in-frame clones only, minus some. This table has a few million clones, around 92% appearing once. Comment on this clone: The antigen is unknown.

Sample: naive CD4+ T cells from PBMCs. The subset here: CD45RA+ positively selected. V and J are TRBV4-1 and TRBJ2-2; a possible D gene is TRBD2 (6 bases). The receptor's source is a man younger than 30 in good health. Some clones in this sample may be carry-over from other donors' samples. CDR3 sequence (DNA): TGCGCCAGCAGCCAAGGATCTGGGGGAGGCGGGGAGCTGTTTTTT. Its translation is CASSQGSGGGGELFF.